This T cell receptor (beta chain) was recovered during a study of spatial heterogeneity in lung cancer. Sample time point: sample taken at primary tumor resection. Tumor, nontumor lung or frozen PBMC supplied whole RNA that was sequenced unsorted. V shed 8 bases and J 1 base; nucleotides not matched to a gene: 5. The CDR3 consists of 14 residues. Germline assignment: CDR1 ENHRY and CDR2 SYGVKD. MiXCR was run by TCRdb on the 5' RACE reads, yielding one entry per CDR3 protein. The sample lists 45,000 to 55,000 distinct CDR3 sequences; under 6% were seen once. This clonotype appeared many times. The TCR originated in a male donor with early-stage non-small cell lung cancer. The sequencing here drew on PBMCs, taken at surgery. The rearrangement joins TRBV10-3 to TRBJ2-1, with 7 nucleotides matching TRBD2. CDR3 coding DNA: TGTGCCATCGGTTCGGGAGGATCCTACAATGAGCAGTTCTTC. This sequence encodes CAIGSGGSYNEQFF.